This T cell receptor beta chain was obtained from a study of vaccination effects on CD4 cells after COVID-19. CD4+ T cells specific for antigen were expanded with viral peptide pools by the ViraFEST assay before sequencing. Culturing for around eleven days preceded CD4+ T cell isolation. None of these healthy vaccinees had been infected with SARS-CoV-2 before vaccination. Some 2 million PBMC were placed in each well, which was supplemented with 10 IU/ml IL-2 and roughly 10 ug/ml peptides. On days 3 and 7, fresh IL-2 medium replaced half the medium. The CDR3 is 13 amino acids. V lost 4 bases, J lost 1 base, and 8 bases lay in between. Germline CDR1 SGHDT, CDR2 YYEEEE. About this clone: Its target is unknown.

This table comes from immunoSEQ multiplex PCR, and its TCRdb copy is limited to in-frame clones, with some not included. This sample has 40,000 to 45,000 clones, with 77% found just once. The specimen comprised CD4+ T cells from PBMCs cultured with HCoV-NL63 spike peptides, sampled before COVID-19 vaccination. This chain links TRBV5-6 with TRBJ1-1, with D possibly TRBD1 on 6 matching bases. The TCR was taken from a human donor who received a COVID-19 vaccine. CDR3 residues: CASSPRGNTEAFF. The CDR3 DNA is TGTGCCAGCAGCCCCAGGGGGAACACTGAAGCTTTCTTT.